This record concerns one T cell receptor beta chain sequence. Its antigen is not identified. CDR3 length: 15 residues. The germline V gene has CDR1 SEHNR and CDR2 FQNEAQ (reference sequence). V dropped 4 bases and J dropped 0 bases, with 11 bases sitting between them. The data stem from a study of cytomegalovirus exposure and HLA in healthy donors. At the level of the study: In a previous analysis, around 120 million unique TCR beta sequences were found from some 180 million T cells. HLA-typed donors were the source of some 85 million unique TCRs, which an early data release held.

Study-level results: Analysis performed later found approximately 17,000 TCR beta sequences associated with HLA alleles at 0.05 false discovery rate. In an earlier analysis, most TCR beta V segments were productive about 87% or about 30% of the time.

PCR primers comprised 60 Vbeta and 13 Jbeta primers. TCRdb's table, derived via immunoSEQ multiplex PCR, lists solely in-frame clones and lacks some. The table includes 100,000 to 150,000 clones, approximately 61% detected once. The sequenced material came from PBMCs. V usage is TRBV7-9 and J usage is TRBJ2-3, with D perhaps matching TRBD1 (6 bases). The source of this sequence is a woman between 40 and 50 years old in good health and CMV-seronegative. In DNA form, the CDR3 reads TGTGCCAGCAGCTGGGACACCTCTAGCACAGATACGCAGTATTTT. Residues: CASSWDTSSTDTQYF.